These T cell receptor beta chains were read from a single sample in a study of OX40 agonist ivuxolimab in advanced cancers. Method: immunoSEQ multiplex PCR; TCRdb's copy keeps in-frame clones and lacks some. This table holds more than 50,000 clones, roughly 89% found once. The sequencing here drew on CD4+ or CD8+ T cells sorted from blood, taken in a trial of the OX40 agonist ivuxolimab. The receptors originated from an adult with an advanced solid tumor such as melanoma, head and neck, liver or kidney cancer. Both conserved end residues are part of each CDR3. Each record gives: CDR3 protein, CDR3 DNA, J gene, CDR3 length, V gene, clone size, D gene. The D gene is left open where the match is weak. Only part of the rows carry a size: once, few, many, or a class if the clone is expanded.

cdr3_aa: CASSLGGVLDGYTF
cdr3_nt: TGTGCCAGCAGCTTAGGGGGTGTCTTAGATGGCTACACCTTC
j_call: TRBJ1-2
cdr3_length: 14
v_call: TRBV11-2
clone_size: NA
d_call: NA

cdr3_aa: CASSRYSRDRGFQPQHF
cdr3_nt: TGTGCCAGCAGCAGATATTCCCGGGACAGGGGTTTTCAGCCCCAGCATTTT
j_call: TRBJ1-5
cdr3_length: 17
v_call: TRBV5-6
clone_size: few
d_call: TRBD1

cdr3_aa: CASSPGTGVYGELFF
cdr3_nt: TGTGCCAGCAGCCCCGGGACAGGGGTCTACGGGGAGCTGTTTTTT
j_call: TRBJ2-2
cdr3_length: 15
v_call: TRBV7-2
clone_size: NA
d_call: TRBD1

cdr3_aa: CASSYSPSGDSYEQYF
cdr3_nt: TGTGCCAGCAGTTACTCGCCTAGCGGGGACTCCTACGAGCAGTACTTC
j_call: TRBJ2-7
cdr3_length: 16
v_call: TRBV6-5
clone_size: NA
d_call: TRBD2

cdr3_aa: CASSKTGSNTEAFF
cdr3_nt: TGCGCCAGCAGCAAGACAGGGTCCAACACTGAAGCTTTCTTT
j_call: TRBJ1-1
cdr3_length: 14
v_call: TRBV5-1
clone_size: NA
d_call: TRBD1

cdr3_aa: CASSLDRGSTIYF
cdr3_nt: TGTGCCAGCAGCCTCGACAGGGGCAGCACCATATATTTT
j_call: TRBJ1-3
cdr3_length: 13
v_call: TRBV7-2
clone_size: NA
d_call: TRBD1

cdr3_aa: CASSLGIDSTADTQYF
cdr3_nt: TGCGCCAGCAGCTTGGGGATAGATAGTACCGCAGATACGCAGTATTTT
j_call: TRBJ2-3
cdr3_length: 16
v_call: TRBV5-1
clone_size: NA
d_call: NA

cdr3_aa: CAWSALGLSYEQYF
cdr3_nt: TGTGCCTGGAGTGCCCTGGGACTGAGCTACGAGCAGTACTTC
j_call: TRBJ2-7
cdr3_length: 14
v_call: TRBV30
clone_size: NA
d_call: NA

cdr3_aa: CASRPALNEKLFF
cdr3_nt: TGTGCCAGCAGACCGGCCCTTAATGAAAAACTGTTTTTT
j_call: TRBJ1-4
cdr3_length: 13
v_call: TRBV28
clone_size: NA
d_call: NA

cdr3_aa: CSAMVLDTQYF
cdr3_nt: TGCAGTGCTATGGTTTTAGATACGCAGTATTTT
j_call: TRBJ2-3
cdr3_length: 11
v_call: TRBV20-1
clone_size: NA
d_call: NA

cdr3_aa: CASSQDIQTQPQHF
cdr3_nt: TGCGCCAGCAGCCAAGATATACAGACTCAGCCCCAGCATTTT
j_call: TRBJ1-5
cdr3_length: 14
v_call: TRBV4-3
clone_size: NA
d_call: NA

cdr3_aa: CASNRMGLQETQYF
cdr3_nt: TGTGCCAGCAACCGGATGGGGTTACAAGAGACCCAGTACTTC
j_call: TRBJ2-5
cdr3_length: 14
v_call: TRBV7-2
clone_size: NA
d_call: NA

cdr3_aa: CASSQETRTGSNYGYTF
cdr3_nt: TGTGCCAGCAGCCAAGAGACGAGGACAGGGAGTAACTATGGCTACACCTTC
j_call: TRBJ1-2
cdr3_length: 17
v_call: TRBV14
clone_size: NA
d_call: TRBD1

cdr3_aa: CASSQKRGWAYNSPLHF
cdr3_nt: TGCGCCAGCAGCCAAAAAAGGGGGTGGGCCTATAATTCACCCCTCCACTTT
j_call: TRBJ1-6
cdr3_length: 17
v_call: TRBV4-3
clone_size: few
d_call: NA

cdr3_aa: CASGLLNTEAFF
cdr3_nt: TGTGCTAGTGGTTTGTTGAACACTGAAGCTTTCTTT
j_call: TRBJ1-1
cdr3_length: 12
v_call: TRBV12-5
clone_size: NA
d_call: NA

cdr3_aa: CASSQWGRESYGYTF
cdr3_nt: TGCGCCAGCAGCCAGTGGGGGAGGGAGTCCTATGGCTACACCTTC
j_call: TRBJ1-2
cdr3_length: 15
v_call: TRBV4-1
clone_size: NA
d_call: NA

cdr3_aa: CASSGRDGYGYTF
cdr3_nt: TGTGCCAGCAGTGGGAGGGACGGCTATGGCTACACCTTC
j_call: TRBJ1-2
cdr3_length: 13
v_call: TRBV6-5
clone_size: NA
d_call: NA

cdr3_aa: CASRGGQSNTEAFF
cdr3_nt: TGTGCCAGCAGGGGAGGACAGTCCAACACTGAAGCTTTCTTT
j_call: TRBJ1-1
cdr3_length: 14
v_call: TRBV5-4
clone_size: NA
d_call: NA

cdr3_aa: CSVDGGGGASEAFF
cdr3_nt: TGCAGCGTTGACGGGGGCGGGGGTGCGTCTGAAGCTTTCTTT
j_call: TRBJ1-1
cdr3_length: 14
v_call: TRBV29-1
clone_size: NA
d_call: NA